This entry is about one T cell receptor beta chain. Its specificity is unknown. It was with a sample-barcoded 5' primer and a J-beta primer mix that a second PCR of roughly 7 to 12 cycles was run. TCRdb itself ran the 5' RACE reads through MiXCR, one entry per CDR3 protein. The data show fewer than 2 million distinct CDR3 sequences, about two fifths seen once. This entry belongs to a study of blood T cells in healthy people across ages. The draw of peripheral blood yielded 8.5 to 10 milliliters from each donor. Findings and limits, study-wide: Diversity was estimated from one million T cells, and these estimates were considered underestimates. PBMC samples, being unsorted, prevented any conclusive comparison of naive and antigen-experienced cells. Per-million-T-cell TCR beta diversity fell roughly linearly with age.

Germline lookup yields CDR1 SGHDT and CDR2 YYEEEE. The CDR3 sequence is 13 residues long. Trimming cost V 1 base and J 5 bases, with 9 bases left between them. The material sequenced was blood. V is TRBV5-6 and J is TRBJ2-5; D remains ambiguous. The TCR was taken from a human donor in good health. In DNA form, the CDR3 reads TGTGCCAGCAGCTTGTGGGCTTTGGAGACCCAGTACTTC. As protein: CASSLWALETQYF.